Following are 26 T cell receptor beta chains from one sample sequenced in a study of technical replicates of blood from a few donors. TCRdb's copy holds only in-frame clones and misses some; the assay was immunoSEQ multiplex PCR. The profile shows 62,000 or so clones, 70% to 90% of them singletons. Sequenced sample: PBMCs. The receptors here all came from a human donor in good health. Some clones in this sample may be carry-over from other donors' samples.

This clone was observed a few times. This chain joins TRBV7-9 and TRBJ2-6; D is possibly TRBD2 (6 bases). From germline, CDR1 is SEHNR and CDR2 FQNEAQ (reference sequence). Trimming removed 5 bases from V and 2 bases from J, with 16 bases in between. CDR3 length: 17 residues. CDR3 loop: CASSPQPTGAGANVLTF. The CDR3 nucleotides are TGTGCCAGCAGCCCCCAGCCGACGGGGGCTGGGGCCAACGTCCTGACTTTC.

This chain connects TRBV7-9 to TRBJ2-7, with 8 bases lining up with TRBD1. Germline values: CDR1 SEHNR, CDR2 FQNEAQ (reference sequence). This CDR3 spans 14 amino acids. V shed 1 base, J shed 5 bases, and the junction held 4 bases outside the gene matches. CDR3: CASSLGQGANEQYF. CDR3 nucleotides: TGTGCCAGCAGCTTAGGGCAGGGGGCAAACGAGCAGTACTTC.

This sequence joins TRBV7-3 and TRBJ1-6; a weak D match, TRBD1 (6 bases). Per germline, CDR1 SGHTA and CDR2 FQGTGA. V dropped 0 bases and J dropped 4 bases, with 13 bases sitting between them. The CDR3 covers 17 residues. The CDR3: CASSLTPGQGYNSPLHF. The CDR3 DNA follows: TGTGCCAGCAGCTTAACTCCGGGGCAGGGGTATAATTCACCCCTCCACTTT.

The chain employs TRBV4-1 and TRBJ1-1; possible D gene TRBD1, 5 bases. This CDR3 is built from 15 residues. V lost 0 bases to trimming and J lost 0 bases, with 8 bases between them. Germline V CDR1 and CDR2: MGHRA, YSYEKL. DNA of the CDR3: TGCGCCAGCAGCCAAGAACCGGGGGTGAACACTGAAGCTTTCTTT. Its protein product is CASSQEPGVNTEAFF.

CDR3 coding DNA: TGCGCCAGCGGAAGCGGGGGGGCCGCAGATACGCAGTATTTT. Translating gives CASGSGGAADTQYF. The chain is built from TRBV5-1 and TRBJ2-3; 10 bases are shared with TRBD2. The CDR3 is 14 residues long. Per germline, CDR1 SGHRS and CDR2 YFSETQ. Losses at the gene ends were 7 bases for V and 4 bases for J; bases not matched to a gene: 6.

The chain employs TRBV6-1 and TRBJ1-4; no reliable D call. Per the germline V gene, CDR1 is MNHNS and CDR2 is SASEGT. V lost 4 bases to trimming and J lost 8 bases, with 14 bases between them. The CDR3 runs 14 residues. Written as DNA, the CDR3 is TGTGCCAGCAGTGCGCGAGGCCGGCGGGAAAAACTGTTTTTT. It encodes CASSARGRREKLFF.

This clone has just one count. V and J are TRBV29-1 and TRBJ2-3; TRBD2 matches at 7 bases. Germline V lookup: CDR1 SQVTM, CDR2 ANQGSEA. This CDR3 has 16 amino acids. V lost 4 bases to trimming and J lost 6 bases; unmatched junction nucleotides: 16. CDR3 in DNA: TGCAGCGTTGGGGGGAGGGGAAGAGGTGGCATTGATACGCAGTATTTT. It translates to CSVGGRGRGGIDTQYF.

This chain joins TRBV9 and TRBJ2-5, with 8 bases aligning to TRBD2. The CDR3 consists of 16 residues. Germline lookup yields CDR1 SGDLS and CDR2 YYNGEE. With V trimmed by 2 bases and J by 5 bases, 11 bases remained unmatched. The CDR3 loop reads CASSVLSSGRGETQYF. CDR3 DNA: TGTGCCAGCAGCGTCCTTTCCAGCGGGAGAGGGGAGACCCAGTACTTC.

The rearrangement joins TRBV7-2 to TRBJ2-1, with 10 bases matching TRBD2. Germline trimming cut 0 bases from V and 6 bases from J; bases unmatched to any gene: 2. The CDR3 contains 15 residues. Per germline, CDR1 SGHTA and CDR2 FQGNSA. In nucleotides, the CDR3 is TGTGCCAGCAGCTTAGCGGGACTAGCGCCCAATGAGCAGTTCTTC. Amino acid sequence: CASSLAGLAPNEQFF.

The CDR3: CASTDTGGKQETQYF. The CDR3 DNA follows: TGTGCCAGCACCGATACAGGGGGCAAACAAGAGACCCAGTACTTC. J is TRBJ2-5 and V is TRBV7-9; 9 bases are a match to TRBD1. V dropped 7 bases and J dropped 2; count of bases not matched to a gene: 8. Germline lookup yields CDR1 SEHNR and CDR2 FQNEAQ (reference sequence). CDR3 size: 15 residues. Drawing the rest from reference TRBV7-9 and TRBJ2-5, the complete variable domain is DTGVSQNPRHKITKRGQNVTFRCDPISEHNRLYWYRQTLGQGPEFLTYFQNEAQLEKSRLLSDRFSAERPKGSFSTLEIQRTEQGDSAMYLCASTDTGGKQETQYFGPGTRLLVL.

The chain is built from TRBV6-5 and TRBJ1-2; D call uncertain. Germline CDR1 reads MNHEY; CDR2 reads SVGAGI. The V and J ends lost 4 bases and 2 bases respectively, with 17 bases between them. There are 16 residues in the CDR3. CDR3 sequence reads: CASSFTRSGPNYGYTF. The CDR3 DNA reads TGTGCCAGCAGTTTCACCCGCAGCGGCCCCAACTATGGCTACACCTTC.

V usage is TRBV7-2 and J usage is TRBJ2-3, with TRBD1 as a possible D gene (6 bases). This CDR3 is 15 amino acids long. Germline V lookup: CDR1 SGHTA, CDR2 FQGNSA. V was shortened by 1 base and J by 1 base, with 9 bases between the two germline ends. CDR3 DNA sequence: TGTGCCAGCAGCTTAGGGGGGCAGGGCACAGATACGCAGTATTTT. Its translation: CASSLGGQGTDTQYF.

This clone was recorded once. The chain combines TRBV2 with TRBJ2-5; 11 nucleotides align to TRBD2. Trimming took 7 bases from V and 8 from J; bases not matched to a gene: 12. The germline gives CDR1 SNHLY, CDR2 FYNNEI. The CDR3 consists of 15 residues. This CDR3 reads CASTLKTSGTPTQYF. The CDR3 nucleotides read TGTGCCAGCACCCTAAAGACTAGCGGGACGCCCACCCAGTACTTC.

The genes are TRBV18 and TRBJ2-7; 8 bases are shared with TRBD1. CDR1 and CDR2 from the germline V gene are KGHSH and LQKENI. J was trimmed by 1 base and V by 3 bases; bases with no gene match: 14. The CDR3 spans 18 residues. CDR3 sequence reads: CASSPINPLDRASYEQYF. As DNA, the CDR3 is TGTGCCAGCTCACCCATAAACCCTCTGGACAGGGCGTCCTACGAGCAGTACTTC. The full variable domain, with the rest looked up from reference TRBV18 and TRBJ2-7, is NAGVMQNPRHLVRRRGQEARLRCSPMKGHSHVYWYRQLPEEGLKFMVYLQKENIIDESGMPKERFSAEFPKEGPSILRIQQVVRGDSAAYFCASSPINPLDRASYEQYFGPGTRLTVT.

The chain combines TRBV6-5 with TRBJ1-6, with a possible D match to TRBD1 (6 bases). This CDR3 is built from 11 residues. Germline CDR1 is MNHEY and CDR2 is SVGAGI. Trimming shortened V by 6 bases and J by 14 bases, and 11 bases separated the two germline ends. The CDR3 DNA reads as TGTGCCAGCAGCCCAGGGGTCACCCTCCACTTT. It yields the protein CASSPGVTLHF.

The rearrangement links TRBV2 to TRBJ2-5; 7 nucleotides agree with TRBD1. Germline V gene sequence: CDR1 SNHLY, CDR2 FYNNEI. J lost 2 bases, V lost 6 bases, and 6 bases had no gene match. This CDR3 region has 14 residues. The CDR3 is CASRPGTAQETQYF. The CDR3 DNA sequence: TGTGCCAGCAGGCCCGGGACAGCACAAGAGACCCAGTACTTC.

The CDR3 reads CASSLTGGLGWEQYF. CDR3 nucleotide sequence: TGTGCCAGCAGCTTAACGGGTGGTCTGGGCTGGGAGCAGTACTTC. This chain joins TRBV7-3 and TRBJ2-7; D gene unclear. Trimming stripped 0 bases from V and 7 bases from J, with 16 bases between. The V gene's germline CDR1 is SGHTA and CDR2 FQGTGA. This CDR3 is 15 amino acids long.

The CDR3 coding sequence is TGTGCCAGCAGTTTATTCGGGGGGGACAACACCGGGGAGCTGTTTTTT. Its translation: CASSLFGGDNTGELFF. The chain links TRBV27 to TRBJ2-2; TRBD2 agrees at 8 bases. The V and J ends lost 1 base and 2 bases, in that order; junction bases with no gene match: 3. This CDR3 is 16 amino acids long. Looked up from germline, CDR1 is MNHEY and CDR2 is SMNVEV (reference sequence).

The V and J genes are TRBV5-1 and TRBJ2-7, with 9 bases matching TRBD2. The germline CDR1 and CDR2 sequences are SGHRS and YFSETQ. CDR3 length: 13 amino acids. Trimming at V came to 1 base and at J to 4 bases, leaving 0 bases not matched to a gene. The CDR3 DNA sequence: TGCGCCAGCAGCTTGCTAGCGGGATACGAGCAGTACTTC. It encodes CASSLLAGYEQYF.

This clone was counted a few times. The chain has TRBV2 and TRBJ1-1; D is unresolved. The CDR3 loop spans 14 amino acids. Per germline, CDR1 SNHLY and CDR2 FYNNEI. Trimming cost V 8 bases and J 0 bases, with 13 bases left between them. The CDR3 DNA follows: TGTGCCAGCCGCAGATTACAAATGAACACTGAAGCTTTCTTT. Translated: CASRRLQMNTEAFF.

Here the CDR3 DNA reads TGTGCCAGCAGTCAGACAGGGGTCCCCTACAATGAGCAGTTCTTC. This gives the protein CASSQTGVPYNEQFF. The chain couples TRBV6-5 to TRBJ2-1; TRBD1 aligns across 8 bases. The germline CDR1 and CDR2 sequences are MNHEY and SVGAGI. Trimming cost V 5 bases and J 2 bases; bases outside gene matches: 5. The CDR3 extends over 15 amino acids.

V is TRBV30 and J is TRBJ1-4; D remains unclear. CDR3 size: 12 residues. Trimming took 1 base from V and 6 from J, leaving 6 bases between them. Germline values: CDR1 GTSNPN, CDR2 SVGIG (reference sequence). CDR3 nucleotides: TGTGCCTGGAGTGGCGCCGATGAAAAACTGTTTTTT. Translated, it gives CAWSGADEKLFF.

This sequence joins TRBV9 and TRBJ2-5, with 9 bases identical to TRBD2. Germline CDR1 is SGDLS and CDR2 is YYNGEE. The CDR3 totals 17 residues. Trimming removed 3 bases from V and 5 bases from J; junction bases left unmatched: 14. DNA of the CDR3: TGTGCCAGCAGCGGCACGCGGTCGGCGGGAGGGTCCGAGACCCAGTACTTC. Translating gives CASSGTRSAGGSETQYF.

This chain uses TRBV5-6 with TRBJ2-2; possible D gene TRBD1, 5 bases. The CDR3 length is 13 residues. The V and J ends lost 4 bases and 7 bases respectively, with 11 bases between them. Germline assignment: CDR1 SGHDT and CDR2 YYEEEE. The CDR3 loop reads CASSRQGLGELFF. CDR3 DNA: TGTGCCAGCAGCCGTCAGGGCCTCGGGGAGCTGTTTTTT.

V is TRBV7-8 and J is TRBJ2-7; TRBD1 might be the D (5 bases). Germline-derived CDR1 and CDR2 are SGHVS and FQNEAQ. This CDR3 is 14 amino acids long. The germline V and J ends were trimmed by 3 bases and 1 base, with 10 bases remaining between them. This CDR3 reads CASSFNRRSYEQYF. Written as DNA, the CDR3 is TGTGCCAGCAGCTTTAACAGGAGATCCTACGAGCAGTACTTC.

The V and J genes are TRBV7-3 and TRBJ2-1, with 10 bases matching TRBD2. The germline CDR1 and CDR2 sequences are SGHTA and FQGTGA. This CDR3 region has 15 residues. V was pared by 5 bases and J by 6 bases, with 7 bases of the junction left unmatched. This CDR3 is CASSPLAGEVNEQFF. Here the CDR3 DNA reads TGTGCCAGCAGCCCCCTAGCGGGAGAGGTCAATGAGCAGTTCTTC.